This T cell receptor beta chain was sequenced in a study of cytomegalovirus exposure and HLA in healthy donors. Notes on the study in general: Being productive about 90% or about 30% of the time was typical of most TCR beta V segments in an earlier analysis. In a later analysis, common viral pathogens appeared linked to several of the most significant clusters. Of the V segments, some could not be distinguished, including TRBV6-2 and TRBV6-3, and were excluded.

Trimming cost V 4 bases and J 3 bases; bases outside gene matches: 9. The germline V gene encodes CDR1 SGHRS and CDR2 YFSETQ. CDR3 length: 15 amino acids. PCR employed 60 Vbeta and 13 Jbeta primers. Sequencing was performed with immunoSEQ multiplex PCR; in TCRdb, only in-frame clones are kept and a portion is missing. Of 100,000 or so clones in the sample, over 75% are singletons; the top ten hold about 9.1%. The count of this clone is one. Its antigen is as yet unknown. What was sequenced was PBMCs. This clonotype was obtained from a woman aged 40 to 55 in good health and CMV-seropositive. The chain combines TRBV5-1 with TRBJ2-5; the match to TRBD2 covers 7 bases. For the CDR3, the DNA is TGCGCCAGCAGCCAGCAGCGGGACCCAAAAGAGACCCAGTACTTC. This sequence encodes CASSQQRDPKETQYF.